A single sample is the source of the 15 T cell receptor beta chains below, sequenced in a study of control samples from healthy donors and cancer patients. The method was immunoSEQ multiplex PCR; TCRdb's version includes in-frame clones alone and lacks a portion of them. This table holds under 140,000 clones, 70% to 90% found once. Material for sequencing was PBMCs. Receptor source: a woman aged 55-70 years with lung cancer.

V gene TRBV30 combines with J gene TRBJ1-6; a weak D match, TRBD1 (6 bases). The V gene's germline CDR1 is GTSNPN and CDR2 SVGIG (reference sequence). This CDR3 spans 14 amino acids. CDR3 nucleotides: TGTGCAAGTCAGGACGGGACACGCAATTCACCCCTCCACTTT. This translates into CASQDGTRNSPLHF.

This sequence joins TRBV18 and TRBJ2-2, with D unresolved. The CDR3 has 15 residues. Trimming stripped 4 bases from V and 0 bases from J, with 9 bases between. In germline, CDR1 is KGHSH, CDR2 LQKENI. CDR3 DNA sequence: TGTGCCAGCTCACGGGAACGAGCGAACACCGGGGAGCTGTTTTTT. This translates into CASSRERANTGELFF. The full variable domain, completed using reference TRBV18 and TRBJ2-2, is NAGVMQNPRHLVRRRGQEARLRCSPMKGHSHVYWYRQLPEEGLKFMVYLQKENIIDESGMPKERFSAEFPKEGPSILRIQQVVRGDSAAYFCASSRERANTGELFFGEGSRLTVL.

The DNA for the CDR3 is TGTGCCAGCAGTTCACAGGGGGTTAGCAATCAGCCCCAGCATTTT. It translates to CASSSQGVSNQPQHF. This sequence joins TRBV6-5 and TRBJ1-5; 8 bases align to TRBD1. Unmatched junction bases numbered 2, after V lost 4 bases and J lost 0 bases. This CDR3 has 15 amino acids. Looked up from germline, CDR1 is MNHEY and CDR2 is SVGAGI.

CDR3 sequence: CASSQVLRADGNQPQHF. CDR3 DNA sequence: TGCGCCAGCAGCCAAGTACTAAGGGCCGACGGCAATCAGCCCCAGCATTTT. This rearrangement joins TRBV4-1 to TRBJ1-5; D call uncertain. The V and J ends lost 1 base and 2 bases respectively, with 15 bases between them. The CDR3 has 17 amino acids. Looked up from germline, CDR1 is MGHRA and CDR2 is YSYEKL.

The chain employs TRBV4-3 and TRBJ1-1; D gene ambiguous. There are 15 residues in the CDR3. Germline-derived CDR1 and CDR2 are LGHNA and YSLEER. The V and J ends lost 1 base and 0 bases respectively, with 9 bases between them. CDR3 bases: TGCGCCAGCAGCCAAGCTGGGGTGGTGAACACTGAAGCTTTCTTT. This codes for CASSQAGVVNTEAFF.

The V gene is TRBV19, the J gene TRBJ1-2; TRBD1 is a possible D gene (6 bases). The CDR3 totals 13 residues. Germline V lookup: CDR1 LNHDA, CDR2 SQIVND (reference sequence). Trimming shortened V by 4 bases and J by 6 bases, and 12 bases separated the two germline ends. The CDR3 reads CASSNRVYNGYTF. In nucleotides, the CDR3 is TGTGCCAGTAGTAACAGGGTGTACAATGGCTACACCTTC.

The CDR3 nucleotides read TGTGCCAGTAGTGAAGCCGGGGCCCTTGGGGACACTGAAGCTTTCTTT. Translation gives CASSEAGALGDTEAFF. The chain couples TRBV19 to TRBJ1-1, with D maybe TRBD1 (5 bases). The CDR3 runs 16 residues. V dropped 5 bases and J dropped 3 bases, with 19 bases sitting between them. The germline gives CDR1 LNHDA, CDR2 SQIVND (reference sequence).

This clone was detected only once. The chain joins TRBV7-2 to TRBJ2-6; D is ambiguous. V was pared by 5 bases and J by 0 bases, with 8 bases between. Germline loops: CDR1 SGHTA, CDR2 FQGNSA. The CDR3 has 15 amino acids. CDR3 bases: TGTGCCAGCAGCCTACACGTCTCTGGGGCCAACGTCCTGACTTTC. As protein: CASSLHVSGANVLTF.

The gene calls are TRBV21-1 and TRBJ2-1; TRBD2 is taken as the D call from the table, unchecked against the DNA. TRBV21-1 is reported as a pseudogene. The CDR3 length is 14 residues. The chain's CDR3 is CASSKCGRNNEQFF. The DNA for the CDR3 is TGTGCCAGCAGCAAATGCGGGAGGAATAATGAGCAGTTCTTC.

J is TRBJ2-7 and V is TRBV9; a possible D gene is TRBD1 (7 bases). V was trimmed by 4 bases and J by 6 bases, leaving 20 bases between them. From germline, CDR1 is SGDLS and CDR2 YYNGEE. CDR3 length equals 15 residues. The CDR3 loop reads CASSPGGGEGGEQYF. CDR3 DNA: TGTGCCAGCAGCCCCGGAGGGGGCGAAGGGGGCGAGCAGTACTTC.

V and J are TRBV27 and TRBJ1-6; a weak D match, TRBD1 (5 bases). Germline values: CDR1 MNHEY, CDR2 SMNVEV (reference sequence). CDR3 length equals 16 residues. Trimming left V 3 bases short and J 8 bases short, with 17 bases between. CDR3 bases: TGTGCCAGCAGTTTGGAGGGGTCGATGGACCATTCACCCCTCCACTTT. This encodes CASSLEGSMDHSPLHF.

The DNA for the CDR3 is TGCAGCGTTGAAGATCGCGACAGGGACTACGAGCAGTACTTC. Its translation: CSVEDRDRDYEQYF. V gene TRBV29-1 combines with J gene TRBJ2-7, with 7 bases aligning to TRBD1. CDR1 and CDR2 (germline): SQVTM, ANQGSEA. After removal of 0 bases from V and 3 bases from J, the junction contained 5 bases not matched to a gene. The CDR3 extends over 14 amino acids.

This clone was seen more than once but under ten times. The chain combines TRBV19 with TRBJ1-1; 8 bases match TRBD1. The J segment lost 0 bases and the V segment lost 5 bases, leaving 8 bases of the junction unmatched. Germline values: CDR1 LNHDA, CDR2 SQIVND (reference sequence). This CDR3 has 16 amino acids. The CDR3 DNA reads TGTGCCAGTAGTCCTCTGGGACAGGTGATGAACACTGAAGCTTTCTTT. It translates to CASSPLGQVMNTEAFF.

This clone was counted only a few times. The chain carries TRBV9 and TRBJ2-3; D might be TRBD1 (5 bases). Per the germline V gene, CDR1 is SGDLS and CDR2 is YYNGEE. V lost 4 bases to trimming and J lost 0 bases, with 15 bases between them. The CDR3 is 16 residues long. The CDR3 protein is CASSKSGWTSTDTQYF. In DNA, the CDR3 is TGTGCCAGCAGCAAATCCGGCTGGACAAGCACAGATACGCAGTATTTT.

The DNA of the CDR3 is TGTGCCAGCAGCCAAGACTGGAACACCGGGGAGCTGTTTTTT. Protein product: CASSQDWNTGELFF. The chain combines TRBV3-1 (or the pseudogene TRBV3-2) with TRBJ2-2; D gene unclear. CDR1 LGHDT and CDR2 YNNKEL come from the germline V gene (reference sequence). V lost 0 bases and J lost 1, with 3 bases in between. The CDR3 contains 14 residues.